The 6 T cell receptor beta chains given below trace back to one sample, sequenced in a study of beta chain features in type 1 diabetes. What was sequenced were expressed TCRB transcripts, since all of the isolated RNA had been reverse transcribed. The table came from immunoSEQ multiplex PCR; TCRdb's copy has only in-frame clones and leaves some out. The table has a few hundred thousand clones, around a quarter seen once. Sequencing input: central memory CD4+ T cells from blood. Source of these receptors: a man aged 30 to 39 in good health.

The rearrangement joins TRBV5-1 to TRBJ2-3; 14 positions match TRBD2. CDR3 length equals 16 residues. The germline gives CDR1 SGHRS, CDR2 YFSETQ. The J segment lost 2 bases and the V segment lost 3 bases, leaving 2 bases of the junction unmatched. CDR3 nucleotides: TGCGCCAGCAGCTCGGGACTAGCGGGAGTCACAGATACGCAGTATTTT. Encoded protein: CASSSGLAGVTDTQYF.

The genes are TRBV11-2 and TRBJ2-3, with D possibly matching TRBD1 (5 bases). Trimming pared 5 bases from V and 1 base from J, leaving 13 bases between. Germline loops: CDR1 SGHAT, CDR2 FQNNGV. CDR3 length: 15 amino acids. CDR3 sequence (DNA): TGTGCCAGCAGCCCACAGGTACCACGCACAGATACGCAGTATTTT. Amino acids: CASSPQVPRTDTQYF.

This clone has a handful of counts. This chain connects TRBV11-2 to TRBJ2-3, with 8 positions matching TRBD2. The CDR3 is 16 residues long. Per germline, CDR1 SGHAT and CDR2 FQNNGV. V lost 5 bases, J lost 1 base, and 8 bases stayed unmatched. CDR3 nucleotides: TGTGCCAGCAGCCGAAGCGGGGGTTTGGGCACAGATACGCAGTATTTT. Residues: CASSRSGGLGTDTQYF.

This clone has only a few counts. The chain couples TRBV29-1 to TRBJ1-1; D is unresolved. V gave up 0 bases and J gave up 4 bases, with 6 bases separating them. Germline V CDR1 and CDR2: SQVTM, ANQGSEA. This CDR3 contains 12 residues. CDR3 DNA: TGCAGCGTTGAAGATCCGCCCACTGAAGCTTTCTTT. It translates to CSVEDPPTEAFF. The full variable domain, with the rest looked up from reference TRBV29-1 and TRBJ1-1, is SAVISQKPSRDICQRGTSLTIQCQVDSQVTMMFWYRQQPGQSLTLIATANQGSEATYESGFVIDKFPISRPNLTFSTLTVSNMSPEDSSIYLCSVEDPPTEAFFGQGTRLTVV.

The chain employs TRBV14 and TRBJ2-6; D is unclear. V lost 6 bases to trimming and J lost 2 bases, with 8 bases between them. From germline, CDR1 is SGHDN and CDR2 FVKESK. CDR3 size: 14 residues. The CDR3 sequence: CASSRVAGANVLTF. For the CDR3, the DNA is TGTGCCAGCAGTCGGGTGGCTGGGGCCAACGTCCTGACTTTC.

This rearrangement joins TRBV10-2 to TRBJ2-5, with 7 bases identical to TRBD2. The J call may be incorrect, as the DNA end agrees better with TRBJ2-7. The CDR3 has 12 amino acids. The germline gives CDR1 WSHSY, CDR2 SAAADI. The CDR3 DNA reads as TGCGCCAGTGCAGCGGGGAGCTACGAGCAGTACTTC. Translation: CASAAGSYEQYF.